This T cell receptor beta chain was identified in a study of CD8 T cells in ankylosing spondylitis. This clonotype was observed a handful of times. As yet, its antigen is unknown. V lost 3 bases and J lost 6; bases outside the gene matches: 1. Germline loops: CDR1 ENHRY, CDR2 SYGVKD. The CDR3 totals 13 residues. Quantitative barcoded 5'-RACE was used to prepare TCR beta libraries. TCRdb passed the 5' RACE reads through MiXCR, listing each CDR3 protein once. The sample shows 650,000 to 800,000 distinct CDR3 sequences, over 15% of them seen only once. Study-level results: Past studies reported some motif variants in reactive arthritis synovial fluid and blood. A motif of roughly eight highly homologous TCR beta variants was seen as apparently characteristic of ankylosing spondylitis blood.

The sample was blood, either unsorted or a sorted T cell fraction (not recorded which). This TCR was sampled from a male donor with ankylosing spondylitis. The gene calls are TRBV10-3 and TRBJ1-2; 10 bases are shared with TRBD1. CDR3 nucleotide sequence: TGTGCCATCAGTGAAGGGACAGGGGATGGCTACACCTTC. This gives the protein CAISEGTGDGYTF.